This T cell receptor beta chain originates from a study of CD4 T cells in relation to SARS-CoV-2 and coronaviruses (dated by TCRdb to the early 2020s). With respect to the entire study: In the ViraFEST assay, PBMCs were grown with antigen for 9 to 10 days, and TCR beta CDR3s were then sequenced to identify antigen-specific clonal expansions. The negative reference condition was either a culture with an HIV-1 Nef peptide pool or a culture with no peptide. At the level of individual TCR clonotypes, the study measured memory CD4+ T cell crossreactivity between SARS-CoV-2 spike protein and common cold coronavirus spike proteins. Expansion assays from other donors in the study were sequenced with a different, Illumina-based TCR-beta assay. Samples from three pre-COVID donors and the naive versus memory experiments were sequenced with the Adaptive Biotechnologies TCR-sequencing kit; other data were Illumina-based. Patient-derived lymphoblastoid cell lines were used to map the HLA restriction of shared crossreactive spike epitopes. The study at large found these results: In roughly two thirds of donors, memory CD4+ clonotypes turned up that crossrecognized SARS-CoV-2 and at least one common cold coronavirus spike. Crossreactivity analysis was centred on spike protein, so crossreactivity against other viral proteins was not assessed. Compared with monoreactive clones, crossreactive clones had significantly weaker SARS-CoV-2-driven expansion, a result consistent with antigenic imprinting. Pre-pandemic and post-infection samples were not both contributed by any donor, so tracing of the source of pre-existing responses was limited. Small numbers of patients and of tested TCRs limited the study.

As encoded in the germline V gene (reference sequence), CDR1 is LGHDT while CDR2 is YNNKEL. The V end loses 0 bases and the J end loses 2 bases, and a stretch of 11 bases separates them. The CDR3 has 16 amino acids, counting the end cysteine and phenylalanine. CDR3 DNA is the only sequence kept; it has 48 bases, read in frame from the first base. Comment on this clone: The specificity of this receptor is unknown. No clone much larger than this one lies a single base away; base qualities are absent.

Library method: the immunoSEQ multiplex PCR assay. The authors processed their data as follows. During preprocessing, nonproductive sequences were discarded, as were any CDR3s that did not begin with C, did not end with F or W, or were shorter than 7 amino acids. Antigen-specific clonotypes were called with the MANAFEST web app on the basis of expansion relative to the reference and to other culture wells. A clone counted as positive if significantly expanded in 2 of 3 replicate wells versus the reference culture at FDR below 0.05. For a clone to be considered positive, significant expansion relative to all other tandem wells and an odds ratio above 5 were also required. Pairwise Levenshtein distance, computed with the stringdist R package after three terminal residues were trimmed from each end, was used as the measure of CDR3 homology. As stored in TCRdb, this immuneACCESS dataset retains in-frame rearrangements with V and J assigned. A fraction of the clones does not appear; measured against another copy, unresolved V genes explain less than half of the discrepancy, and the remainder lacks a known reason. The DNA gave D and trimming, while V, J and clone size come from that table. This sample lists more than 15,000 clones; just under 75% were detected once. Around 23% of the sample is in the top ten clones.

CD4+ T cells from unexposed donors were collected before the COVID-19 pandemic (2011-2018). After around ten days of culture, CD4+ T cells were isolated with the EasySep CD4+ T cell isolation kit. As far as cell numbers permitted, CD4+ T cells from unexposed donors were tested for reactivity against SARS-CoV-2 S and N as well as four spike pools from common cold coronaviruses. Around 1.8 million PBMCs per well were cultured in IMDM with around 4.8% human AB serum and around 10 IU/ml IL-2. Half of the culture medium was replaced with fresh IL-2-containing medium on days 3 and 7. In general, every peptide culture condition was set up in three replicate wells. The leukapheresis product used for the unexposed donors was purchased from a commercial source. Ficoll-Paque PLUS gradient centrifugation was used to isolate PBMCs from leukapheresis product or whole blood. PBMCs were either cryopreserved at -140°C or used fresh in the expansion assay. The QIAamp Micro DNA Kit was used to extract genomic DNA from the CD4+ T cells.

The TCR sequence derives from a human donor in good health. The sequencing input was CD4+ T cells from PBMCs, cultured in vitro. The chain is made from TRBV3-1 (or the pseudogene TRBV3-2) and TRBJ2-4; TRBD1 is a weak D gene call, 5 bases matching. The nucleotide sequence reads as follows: TGTGCCAGCAGCCAAGACGGACAATTCCCCAAAAACATTCAGTACTTC. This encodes CASSQDGQFPKNIQYF.